This T cell receptor (beta chain) is drawn from a study of Tregs in tolerant kidney transplant recipients. Findings of the study overall: Tolerant patients' donor-specific Tregs expanded beyond overall Tregs, suggesting antigen-driven growth. This study did not directly address biological reproducibility.

CD4+CD25+CD127- Tregs, CD4+CD25- non-Tregs, CD4 and CD8 cells were sorted. Before regulatory T cell sorting, thawed PBMCs rested overnight at 37°C in around 200 IU/ml IL-2. CDR1 and CDR2 from the germline V gene are MDHEN and SYDVKM. After removal of 5 bases from V and 5 bases from J, the junction contained 7 bases not matched to a gene. The CDR3 contains 14 residues. Concerning this clone itself: Its specificity is not known.

The table came from immunoSEQ multiplex PCR; TCRdb's copy has only in-frame clones and leaves some out. The data show about 78,000 clones, with roughly 90% seen just once and about 0.3% held by the top ten. The receptor comes from a human donor who received a combined kidney and bone marrow transplant. Sequencing was performed on Tregs from blood, taken before the transplant. The chain employs TRBV28 and TRBJ2-5; TRBD1 matches at 8 bases. The DNA of the CDR3 is TGTGCCAGCAGTGATACAGGGGGAAGGGAGACCCAGTACTTC. This encodes CASSDTGGRETQYF.